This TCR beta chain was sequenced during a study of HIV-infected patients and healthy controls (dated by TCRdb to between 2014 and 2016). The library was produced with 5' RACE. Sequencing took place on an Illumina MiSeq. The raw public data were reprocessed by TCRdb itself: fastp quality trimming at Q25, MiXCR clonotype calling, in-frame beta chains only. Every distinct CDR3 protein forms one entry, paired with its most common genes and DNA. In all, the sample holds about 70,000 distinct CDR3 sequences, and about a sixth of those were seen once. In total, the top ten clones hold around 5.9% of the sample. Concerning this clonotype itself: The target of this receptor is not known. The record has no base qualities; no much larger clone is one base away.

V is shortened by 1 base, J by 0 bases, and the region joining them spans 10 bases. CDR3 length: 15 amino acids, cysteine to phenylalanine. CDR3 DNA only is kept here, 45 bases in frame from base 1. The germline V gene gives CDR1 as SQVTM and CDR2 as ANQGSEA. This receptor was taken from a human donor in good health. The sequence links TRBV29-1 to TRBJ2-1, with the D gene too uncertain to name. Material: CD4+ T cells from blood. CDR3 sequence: CSVEVRRISYNEQFF. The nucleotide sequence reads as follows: TGCAGCGTTGAAGTTCGGCGGATCTCCTACAATGAGCAGTTCTTC.